What follows are 3 T cell receptor beta chains derived from one specimen sequenced in a study of CD8+ T cells in alopecia areata. Extraction and reverse transcription of RNA yielded cDNA as the sequencing template. TCRdb's copy holds only in-frame clones and misses some; the assay was immunoSEQ multiplex PCR. This table holds about 97,000 clones, about two fifths found once. Sequenced sample: CD4+ T cells sorted from blood. These receptors originate from a human donor with alopecia areata.

This clone was detected a few times. The rearrangement links TRBV10-3 to TRBJ2-5, with D possibly being TRBD1 (5 bases). Deletions cut 8 bases from V and 1 base from J, with 8 bases between. Germline V CDR1 and CDR2: ENHRY, SYGVKD. This CDR3 region has 12 residues. CDR3 protein: CAIGQGQETQYF. The DNA of the CDR3 is TGTGCCATCGGCCAGGGCCAAGAGACCCAGTACTTC.

This chain connects TRBV5-1 to TRBJ2-1; TRBD2 is a possible D gene (6 bases). The CDR3 runs to 16 residues. V was clipped by 2 bases and J by 4 bases, with 16 bases between them. The germline V gene has CDR1 SGHRS and CDR2 YFSETQ. The CDR3 region is CASSLGTSPEYNEQFF. The CDR3 DNA sequence: TGCGCCAGCAGCTTAGGGACTTCGCCCGAGTACAATGAGCAGTTCTTC.

The chain combines TRBV15 with TRBJ1-2, with no clear D. CDR3 size: 15 residues. Germline V gene sequence: CDR1 LNHNV, CDR2 YYDKDF (reference sequence). With 0 bases removed from V and 2 bases from J, the gap between germline ends came to 10 bases. The CDR3 nucleotides are TGTGCCACCAGCAGAGATCTGAGCTCAAACTATGGCTACACCTTC. Residues: CATSRDLSSNYGYTF.